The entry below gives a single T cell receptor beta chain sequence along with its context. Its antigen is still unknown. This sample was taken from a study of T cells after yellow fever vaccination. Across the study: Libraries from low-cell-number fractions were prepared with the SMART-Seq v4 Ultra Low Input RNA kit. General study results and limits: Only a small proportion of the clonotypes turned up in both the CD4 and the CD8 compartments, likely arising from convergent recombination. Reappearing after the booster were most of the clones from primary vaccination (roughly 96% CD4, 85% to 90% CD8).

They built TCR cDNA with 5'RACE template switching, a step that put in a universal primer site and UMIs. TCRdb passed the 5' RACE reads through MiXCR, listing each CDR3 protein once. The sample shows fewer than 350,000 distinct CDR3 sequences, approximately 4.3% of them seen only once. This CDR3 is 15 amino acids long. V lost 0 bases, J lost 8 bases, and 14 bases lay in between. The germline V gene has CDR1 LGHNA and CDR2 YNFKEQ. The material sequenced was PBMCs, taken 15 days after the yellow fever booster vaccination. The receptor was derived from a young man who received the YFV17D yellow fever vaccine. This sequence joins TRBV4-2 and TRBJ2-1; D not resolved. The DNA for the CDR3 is TGTGCCAGCAGCCAAGACGAGATACGCGGTGATGAGCAGTTCTTC. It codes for CASSQDEIRGDEQFF.